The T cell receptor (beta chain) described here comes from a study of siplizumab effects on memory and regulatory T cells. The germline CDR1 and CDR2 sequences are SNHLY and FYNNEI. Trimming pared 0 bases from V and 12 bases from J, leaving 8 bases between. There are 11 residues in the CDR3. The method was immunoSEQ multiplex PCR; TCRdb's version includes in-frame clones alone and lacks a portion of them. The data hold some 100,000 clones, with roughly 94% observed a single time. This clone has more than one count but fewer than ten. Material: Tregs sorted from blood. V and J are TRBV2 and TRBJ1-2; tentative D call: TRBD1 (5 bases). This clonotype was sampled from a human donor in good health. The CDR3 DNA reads TGTGCCAGCAGTGAAGCGGGGCCAAACACCTTC. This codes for CASSEAGPNTF. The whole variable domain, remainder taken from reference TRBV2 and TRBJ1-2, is EPEVTQTPSHQVTQMGQEVILRCVPISNHLYFYWYRQILGQKVEFLVSFYNNEISEKSEIFDDQFSVERPDGSNFTLKIRSTKLEDSAMYFCASSEAGPNTFGSGTRLTVV.